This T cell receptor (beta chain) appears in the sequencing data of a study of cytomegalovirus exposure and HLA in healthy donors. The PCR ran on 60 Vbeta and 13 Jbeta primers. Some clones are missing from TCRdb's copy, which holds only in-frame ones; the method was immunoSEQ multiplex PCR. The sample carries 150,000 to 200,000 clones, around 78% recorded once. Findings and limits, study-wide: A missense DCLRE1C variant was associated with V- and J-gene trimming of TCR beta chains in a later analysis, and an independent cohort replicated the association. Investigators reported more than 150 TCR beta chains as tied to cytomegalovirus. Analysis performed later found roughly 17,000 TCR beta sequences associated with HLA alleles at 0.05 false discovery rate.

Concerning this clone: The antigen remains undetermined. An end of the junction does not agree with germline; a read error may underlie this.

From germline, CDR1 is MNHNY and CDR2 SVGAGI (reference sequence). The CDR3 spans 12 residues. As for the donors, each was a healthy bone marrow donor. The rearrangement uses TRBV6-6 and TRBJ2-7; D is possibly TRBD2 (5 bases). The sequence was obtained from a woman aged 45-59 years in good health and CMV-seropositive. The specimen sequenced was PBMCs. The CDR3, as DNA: TGTGCCAGCAGTGCAATGGGCGGGCCGTTGAACTTC. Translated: CASSAMGGPLNF.